These T cell receptor beta chains were read from a single sample in a study of blood T cells in healthy people across ages. TCRdb reprocessed the 5' RACE reads with MiXCR, giving one entry per CDR3 protein. Among about 1.1 million distinct CDR3 sequences listed, around two fifths were seen once. The source material was blood. The receptors shown here come from a man aged 18-30 years in good health. CDR3s leave out the opening cysteine and the closing phenylalanine or tryptophan. A D gene is named only where the DNA matches it firmly.

ASSSGTKDIQY | TRBD2 | TRBV12-3/TRBV12-4 | 11
ASSQDFGSSYNEQY | NA | TRBV4-3 | 14
ASSGRDSHGYT | NA | TRBV27 | 11
SARLPGQSNEKLF | TRBD1 | TRBV20-1 | 13
ASSFPGGAGNTIY | NA | TRBV28 | 13
ASNLRDRGYNEQY | TRBD1 | TRBV7-2 | 13
ATSEQGAYGYT | NA | TRBV24-1 | 11
AGSRGTGNYGYI | TRBD1 | TRBV7-2 | 12
ASSPDRTRSNEQF | NA | TRBV11-1 | 13
ASSKDRQETQF | NA | TRBV2 | 11
ASSLGAQGPNSYEQY | NA | TRBV5-1 | 15